This T cell receptor (beta chain) was profiled in a study of T cell clonality in common variable immunodeficiency. Findings and caveats of the study: Repertoire-complication correlations in CVID were limited by patient heterogeneity. Compared with controls, CVID subjects had fewer shared TCRbeta clones.

Germline CDR1 reads SEHNR; CDR2 reads FQNEAQ (reference sequence). This CDR3 region has 15 residues. Equal genomic DNA amounts from CVID and control samples were sequenced. Sequenced by immunoSEQ multiplex PCR; TCRdb stores in-frame clones only, minus some. The data list about 35,000 clones, none observed once; roughly a tenth falls to the top ten. About this clone: What it binds is not known. The CDR3 end falls 3 residues outside the read, so it is completed with the germline J gene.

The chain combines TRBV7-9 with TRBJ1-1; 9 nucleotides match TRBD1. The sequenced sample consisted of peripheral blood mononuclear cells. The source is a person aged 18 to 70 in good health. Partial CDR3 DNA: TGTGCCAGCAGCTCGACAGGGGGAGTTCAGGAGACA. Its protein product is CASSSTGGVQET. The CDR3 reads in full as CASSSTGGVQETAFF.